This TCR beta chain was found in a study of blood T cells in healthy people across ages. The study, taken as a whole, reports: Researchers deemed the diversity estimates from one million T cells underestimates.

Peripheral blood from each donor was collected in a volume of 9.5 to 10 milliliters. Notes on this clonotype: Its cognate antigen is unknown.

The CDR3 is 15 amino acids. After removal of 4 bases from V and 5 bases from J, the junction contained 8 bases not matched to a gene. Germline V gene lookup returns CDR1 SGHVS and CDR2 FQNEAQ. Alongside a J-beta primer mix, a sample-barcoded 5' primer served in a second PCR lasting about 7 to 12 cycles. A tag from a template-switch adaptor with 12 random nucleotides marked each cDNA molecule. In TCRdb, the 5' RACE reads were re-called with MiXCR into one record per CDR3 protein. The sample lists hundreds of thousands of distinct CDR3 sequences; 58% were seen once. Material: blood. V usage is TRBV7-8 and J usage is TRBJ2-3; 8 bases line up with TRBD2. The receptor was isolated from a young man in good health. The DNA for the CDR3 is TGTGCCAGCAGCTCGAGGGCGGGGGGAATAGATACGCAGTATTTT. This translates into CASSSRAGGIDTQYF.